This T cell receptor beta chain was captured by sequencing in a study of blood T cells in healthy people across ages. For the study at large: Template-switching capture recovered about one barcoded beta molecule per two T cells.

This CDR3 spans 15 amino acids. Trimming took 5 bases from V and 4 from J; bases not matched to a gene: 9. Looked up from germline, CDR1 is SGHTA and CDR2 is FQGTGA. Together with a sample-barcoded 5' primer, a J-beta primer mix was included in a second PCR lasting about 6 to 12 cycles. MiXCR, run by TCRdb on the 5' RACE reads, gives a single entry per CDR3 protein. The table has fewer than 800,000 distinct CDR3 sequences, about 52% seen once. With respect to this clonotype: Its specificity is not known.

Study results and caveats: The long-lived group displayed more naive CD4+ cells, plus higher diversity, than the aged donors did. Unknown CMV status may confound age-related changes in expanded clones.

This clonotype was sampled from an older woman in good health. Sequenced material: blood. This rearrangement joins TRBV7-3 to TRBJ1-2; TRBD1 agrees at 8 bases. The DNA for the CDR3 is TGTGCCAGCAGCATAAGGACAGGGACGAGCTATGGCTACACCTTC. This codes for CASSIRTGTSYGYTF.